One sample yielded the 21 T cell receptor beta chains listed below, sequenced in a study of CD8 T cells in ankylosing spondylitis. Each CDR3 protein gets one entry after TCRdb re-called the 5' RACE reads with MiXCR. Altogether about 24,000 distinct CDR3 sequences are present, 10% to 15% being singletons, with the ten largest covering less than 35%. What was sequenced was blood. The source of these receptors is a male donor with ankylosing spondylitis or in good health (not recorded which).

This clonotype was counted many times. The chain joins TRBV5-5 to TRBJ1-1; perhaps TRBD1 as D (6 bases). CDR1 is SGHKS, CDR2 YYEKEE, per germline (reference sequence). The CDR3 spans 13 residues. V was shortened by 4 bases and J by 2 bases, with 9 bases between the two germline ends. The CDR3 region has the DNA TGTGCCAGCAGCCCCAGGGGTAACACTGAAGCTTTCTTT. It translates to CASSPRGNTEAFF.

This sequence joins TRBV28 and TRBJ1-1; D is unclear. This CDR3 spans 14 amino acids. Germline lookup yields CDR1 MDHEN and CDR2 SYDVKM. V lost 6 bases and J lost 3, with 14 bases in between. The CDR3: CASRTLGLDTEAFF. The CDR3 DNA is TGTGCCAGCAGGACCCTAGGGTTGGACACTGAAGCTTTCTTT.

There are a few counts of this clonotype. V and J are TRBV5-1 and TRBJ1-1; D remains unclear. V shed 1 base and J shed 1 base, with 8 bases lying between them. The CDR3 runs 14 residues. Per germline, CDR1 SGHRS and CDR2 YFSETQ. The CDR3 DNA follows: TGCGCCAGCAGCTTGTCGTTTTCGAACACTGAAGCTTTCTTT. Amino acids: CASSLSFSNTEAFF.

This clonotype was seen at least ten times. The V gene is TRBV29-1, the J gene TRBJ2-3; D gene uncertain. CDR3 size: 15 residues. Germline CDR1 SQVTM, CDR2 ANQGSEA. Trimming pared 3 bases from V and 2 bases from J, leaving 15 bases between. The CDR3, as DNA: TGCAGCGTTGACTTCAGGATCCCACACACAGATACGCAGTATTTT. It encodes CSVDFRIPHTDTQYF.

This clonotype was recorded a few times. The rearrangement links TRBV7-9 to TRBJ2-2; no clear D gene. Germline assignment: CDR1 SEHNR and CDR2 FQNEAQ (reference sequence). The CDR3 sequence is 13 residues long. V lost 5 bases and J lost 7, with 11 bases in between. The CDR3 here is CASSLLTSGELFF. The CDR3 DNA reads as TGTGCCAGCAGCCTCCTTACCAGCGGGGAGCTGTTTTTT. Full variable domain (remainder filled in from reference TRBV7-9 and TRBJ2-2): DTGVSQNPRHKITKRGQNVTFRCDPISEHNRLYWYRQTLGQGPEFLTYFQNEAQLEKSRLLSDRFSAERPKGSFSTLEIQRTEQGDSAMYLCASSLLTSGELFFGEGSRLTVL.

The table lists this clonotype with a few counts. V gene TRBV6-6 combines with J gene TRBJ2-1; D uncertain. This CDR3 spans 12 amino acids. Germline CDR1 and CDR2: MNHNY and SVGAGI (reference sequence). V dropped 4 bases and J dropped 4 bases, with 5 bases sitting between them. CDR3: CASSLTYNEQFF. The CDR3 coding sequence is TGTGCCAGCAGTTTAACATACAATGAGCAGTTCTTC.

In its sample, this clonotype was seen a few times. This CDR3 reads CSVENQGAGGEKLFF. Here the CDR3 DNA reads TGCAGCGTTGAAAACCAGGGGGCGGGGGGTGAAAAACTGTTTTTT. The rearrangement uses TRBV29-1 and TRBJ1-4; 8 positions match TRBD1. The CDR3 runs to 15 residues. Germline loops: CDR1 SQVTM, CDR2 ANQGSEA. The junction had 9 bases not matched to a gene; V was cut back by 2 bases and J by 7 bases.

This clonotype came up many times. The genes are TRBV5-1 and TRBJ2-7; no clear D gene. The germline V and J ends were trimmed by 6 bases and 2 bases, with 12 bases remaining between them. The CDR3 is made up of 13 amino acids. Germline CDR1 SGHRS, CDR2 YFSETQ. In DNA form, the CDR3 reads TGCGCCAGCAAGGCAGGCAGTACCTACGAGCAGTACTTC. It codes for CASKAGSTYEQYF.

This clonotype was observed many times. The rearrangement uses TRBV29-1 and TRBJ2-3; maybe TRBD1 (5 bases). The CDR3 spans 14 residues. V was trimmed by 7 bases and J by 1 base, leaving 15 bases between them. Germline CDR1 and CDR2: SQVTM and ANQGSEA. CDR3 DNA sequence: TGCAGCGCCCCAGGCCAGGGCCGCACAGATACGCAGTATTTT. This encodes CSAPGQGRTDTQYF.

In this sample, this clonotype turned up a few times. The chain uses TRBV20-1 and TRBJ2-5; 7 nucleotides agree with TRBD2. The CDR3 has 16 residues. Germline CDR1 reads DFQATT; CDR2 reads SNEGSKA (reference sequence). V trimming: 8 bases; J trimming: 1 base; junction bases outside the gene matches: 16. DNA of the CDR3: TGCAGTCCCGCTGGGAAAGCTAGCGGATCCCAAGAGACCCAGTACTTC. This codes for CSPAGKASGSQETQYF.

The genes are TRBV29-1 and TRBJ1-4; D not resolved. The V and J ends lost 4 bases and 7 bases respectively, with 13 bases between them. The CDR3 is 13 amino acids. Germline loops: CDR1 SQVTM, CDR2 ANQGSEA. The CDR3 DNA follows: TGCAGCGTTGGAGGCCCCTCGGGTGAAAAACTGTTTTTT. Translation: CSVGGPSGEKLFF. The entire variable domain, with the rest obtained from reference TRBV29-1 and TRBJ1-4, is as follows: SAVISQKPSRDICQRGTSLTIQCQVDSQVTMMFWYRQQPGQSLTLIATANQGSEATYESGFVIDKFPISRPNLTFSTLTVSNMSPEDSSIYLCSVGGPSGEKLFFGSGTQLSVL.

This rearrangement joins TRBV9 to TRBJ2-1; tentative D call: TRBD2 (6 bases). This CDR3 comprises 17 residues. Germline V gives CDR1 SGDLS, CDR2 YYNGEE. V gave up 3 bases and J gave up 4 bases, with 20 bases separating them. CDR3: CASSGIQVGSAYNEQFF. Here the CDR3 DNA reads TGTGCCAGCAGCGGCATTCAGGTCGGGAGTGCGTACAATGAGCAGTTCTTC.

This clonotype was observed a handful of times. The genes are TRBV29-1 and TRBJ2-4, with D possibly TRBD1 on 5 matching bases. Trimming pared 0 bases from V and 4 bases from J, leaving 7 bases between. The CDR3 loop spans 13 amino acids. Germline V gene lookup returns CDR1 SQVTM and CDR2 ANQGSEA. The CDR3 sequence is CSVEEGPKNIQYF. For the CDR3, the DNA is TGCAGCGTTGAAGAGGGGCCAAAAAACATTCAGTACTTC.

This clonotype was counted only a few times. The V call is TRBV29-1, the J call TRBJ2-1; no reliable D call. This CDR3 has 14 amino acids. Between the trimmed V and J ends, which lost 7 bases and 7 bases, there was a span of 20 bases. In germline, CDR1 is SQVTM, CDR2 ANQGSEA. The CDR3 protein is CSDFSVASGNEQFF. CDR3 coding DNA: TGCAGCGACTTCAGCGTTGCATCTGGGAATGAGCAGTTCTTC.

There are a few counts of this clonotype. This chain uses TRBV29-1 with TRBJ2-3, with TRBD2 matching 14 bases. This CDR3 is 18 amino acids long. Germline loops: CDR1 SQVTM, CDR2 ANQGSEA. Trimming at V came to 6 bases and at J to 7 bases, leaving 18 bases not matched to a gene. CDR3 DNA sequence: TGCAGCGTGTACGGGACTAGCGGGAGACAACGAAGATCGTATACGCAGTATTTT. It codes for CSVYGTSGRQRRSYTQYF.

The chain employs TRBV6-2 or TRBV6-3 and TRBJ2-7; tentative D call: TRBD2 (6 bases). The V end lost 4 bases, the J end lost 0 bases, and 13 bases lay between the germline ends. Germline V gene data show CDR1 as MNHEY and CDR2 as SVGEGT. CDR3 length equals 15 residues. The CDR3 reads CASSWRDLSSYEQYF. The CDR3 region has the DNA TGTGCCAGCAGTTGGAGGGACTTGAGCTCCTACGAGCAGTACTTC.

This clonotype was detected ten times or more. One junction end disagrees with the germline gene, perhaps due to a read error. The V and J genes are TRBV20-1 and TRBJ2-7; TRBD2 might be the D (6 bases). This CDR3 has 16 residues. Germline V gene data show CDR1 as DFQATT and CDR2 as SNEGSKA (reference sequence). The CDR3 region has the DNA TGCAGTGCCAGAGGCCTGACCCGGGACTTCAACTACGAGCAGTACTTC. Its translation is CSARGLTRDFNYEQYF.

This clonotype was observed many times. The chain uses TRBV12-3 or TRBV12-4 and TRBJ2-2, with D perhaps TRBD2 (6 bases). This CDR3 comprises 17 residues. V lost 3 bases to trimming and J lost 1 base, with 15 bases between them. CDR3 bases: TGTGCCAGCAGTTTCGCGGGGCTTCTACTGAACACCGGGGAGCTGTTTTTT. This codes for CASSFAGLLLNTGELFF.

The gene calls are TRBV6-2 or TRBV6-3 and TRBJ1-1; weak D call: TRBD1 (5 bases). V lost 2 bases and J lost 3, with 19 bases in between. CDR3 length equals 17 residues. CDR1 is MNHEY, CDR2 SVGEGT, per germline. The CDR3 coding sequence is TGTGCCAGCAGTTACGTTTCGGGACCCGGACCCCACACTGAAGCTTTCTTT. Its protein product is CASSYVSGPGPHTEAFF.

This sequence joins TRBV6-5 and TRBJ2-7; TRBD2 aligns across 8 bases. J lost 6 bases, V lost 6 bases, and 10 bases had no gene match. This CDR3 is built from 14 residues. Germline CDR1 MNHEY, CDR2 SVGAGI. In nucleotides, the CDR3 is TGTGCCAGCAGCCCCGGGACTAGACCCTCCGAGCAGTACTTC. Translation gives CASSPGTRPSEQYF.

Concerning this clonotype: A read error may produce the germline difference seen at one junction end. The CDR3 DNA follows: TGCGCCAGTAGCTTGTCAGGGGCCCGGACCGGGGAGCTGTTTTTT. Protein: CASSLSGARTGELFF. The chain is built from TRBV5-1 and TRBJ2-2; perhaps TRBD1 as D (6 bases). This CDR3 has 15 amino acids. Germline assignment: CDR1 SGHRS and CDR2 YFSETQ.